The T cell receptor (beta chain) described here comes from a study of T-cell reconstitution after alpha-beta-depleted transplantation in children. As it was prepared, the TCRbeta library received unique molecular identifiers. One entry per CDR3 protein results from TCRdb running MiXCR on the PCR reads. The sample consists of under 450,000 distinct CDR3 sequences, 13% of them appearing once. V lost 4 bases and J lost 4, with 13 bases in between. The CDR3 loop spans 15 amino acids. Germline V gene sequence: CDR1 MGHDK, CDR2 SYGVNS. This clonotype has a handful of counts. The input for sequencing was PBMCs, taken from the stem cell graft. This TCR was recovered from a human donor who donated a stem cell graft to a child with Fanconi anemia. The rearrangement links TRBV25-1 to TRBJ1-4; D unresolved. CDR3 residues: CASSASDGLNEKLFF. In DNA, the CDR3 is TGTGCCAGCAGTGCCTCGGACGGTCTTAATGAAAAACTGTTTTTT.